This T cell receptor (beta chain) appears in the sequencing data of a study of control samples from healthy donors and cancer patients. Repertoires were generated with immunoSEQ multiplex PCR, while TCRdb's copy carries only in-frame clones and drops some. The sample holds 60,000 to 75,000 clones, 89% seen once. Trimming took 4 bases from V and 11 from J; bases not matched to a gene: 10. Germline-derived CDR1 and CDR2 are MDHEN and SYDVKM. This CDR3 has 13 residues. The sequencing sample was made of PBMCs. This receptor was taken from a man aged 55 to 70 with colorectal cancer. The genes are TRBV28 and TRBJ1-1; 7 bases match TRBD1. In DNA, the CDR3 is TGTGCCAGCAGTTCCGGACAGGTCGCGGTGGCTTTCTTT. Translating gives CASSSGQVAVAFF.